Sequencing of this TCR beta chain was carried out in a study of human T cells and chemical hapten exposure (dated by TCRdb to the early 2020s). For context, the study as a whole: For sensitization, 2% DPC in acetone was applied to a roughly 2 cm by roughly 2 cm area of upper inner arm skin. Blood samples were taken from patients before sensitization (week 0) and at 2, 6 and about 24 weeks after DPC sensitization. Patch testing was done on the upper back using Finn chambers containing 0.01% DPC, and results were scored after 6 days according to International Contact Dermatitis Research Group standards. Weekly therapeutic DPC doses were additionally applied to the scalp of patients throughout the roughly 25-week study period. Peripheral blood TCR repertoire changes were tracked in vivo in alopecia patients during primary and secondary sensitization to the hapten diphenylcyclopropenone (DPC). Under 30 alopecia patients gave blood for TCR sequencing at one to four time points (pre-sensitization, 2, 6 and 24 weeks). The patient cohort, mostly female, included alopecia areata with under or over 50% scalp involvement, alopecia totalis and alopecia universalis. Libraries were pooled for sequencing, and variation in per-sample TCR yields was attributed mainly to small differences in library volumes within the pool. Here is what the overall study found, with its caveats: Compared with pre-sensitization or healthy control sets, expanded TCRs formed significantly more large CDR3 similarity clusters, which is consistent with antigen-driven responses. After repeated subsampling, the strength of the expansion versus patch-test correlation and the threshold at which it became significant changed. A positive correlation was found between the number of PT1 expanded TCRs and patch test score, with significance reached at thresholds 8, 16 and 32 but not 4. DPC sensitization did not change how many TCRs were above 1 in 1000 frequency, and no evidence was found of alterations in global repertoire structure. Alopecia, a presumed autoimmune disease, was present in all patients, so the immune response of the patients might differ from that of healthy individuals.

Remarks on this clonotype: There is no known antigen for this receptor. Base qualities are not at hand, and no much larger clone is one base apart.

From the cysteine up to the phenylalanine, the CDR3 has a length of 14 residues. The read is trimmed to its CDR3 DNA, 42 bases read in frame from base 1. V lost 6 bases and J lost 1 base; the stretch between them is 13 bases long. Based on the germline V gene, the CDR1 and CDR2 sequences are SGDLS and YYNGEE. This specimen's time point label, interpreted: patch test 3, about 24 weeks after DPC sensitization. This specimen's treatment or condition label, interpreted: therapeutic diphenylcyclopropenone sensitization with weekly scalp DPC. At every patch-test visit, the blood draw took place before the patch test was put on. Patients were eligible if aged 18 to 70, diagnosed with alopecia and judged suitable for DPC therapy, and pregnant patients were excluded. Unfractionated whole blood was collected in Tempus Blood RNA tubes, and total RNA was extracted from that blood. Receptor amplification or capture employed RACE. Sequenced using a NextSeq 500. During library preparation, unique molecular identifiers were attached to individual cDNA molecules so that TCRs could be counted in a quantitative, reproducible way. Each blood RNA sample was used to sequence both TCR alpha and TCR beta chains. Per the original workflow: The median number of TCRs per sample was 85,000 to 100,000, ranging from roughly 20,000 to 700,000. The Decombinator software suite was used to annotate the V, J and CDR3 of the TCR reads. To make PS versus PT1 abundance plots, every sample was subsampled to the same number of TCRs (28,000). TCRs were defined as expanded if absent before sensitization and observed at least eight times at the 2-week time point. TCRdb applied fastp at Q25 and MiXCR to the public reads, then kept only in-frame beta chains. A single entry per CDR3 protein holds the most common genes and DNA from its merged rows. The V and J calls follow TCRdb's processing rather than the paper's. This sample gives roughly 71,000 distinct CDR3 sequences in total; 11% of them show up just once. The ten largest make up roughly 1.5% of the sample.

The rearrangement joined TRBV9 to TRBJ1-1; TRBD1 is possibly the D segment (5 matching bases). Source: whole blood, taken in connection with sensitization to the hapten diphenylcyclopropenone (DPC). This sequence was found in a woman aged 50 to 65 with alopecia areata. Some clones in this sample may be carry-over from other donors' samples. The CDR3 reads as follows: CASNRLGQNTEAFF. The nucleotide sequence reads TGTGCCAGCAATCGTCTGGGGCAGAACACTGAAGCTTTCTTT.